These 24 T cell receptor beta chains originate from one sample sequenced in a study of T-cell reconstitution after alpha-beta-depleted transplantation in children (dated by TCRdb to between 2015 and 2016). Library creation used PCR. The reads were generated on an Illumina HiSeq 2500. Molecular barcoding was employed in the preparation of TCR libraries, with unique molecular identifiers being used to normalize TCRbeta repertoire quantification. TCRdb redid the processing of the public reads, applying fastp at Q25 and MiXCR, and retained in-frame beta chains. CDR3 protein duplicates are merged, each entry listing the most common genes and DNA. Across this sample there are about a million distinct CDR3 sequences, with under 30% seen only once. Of the sample, 25% to 35% is held by the ten largest clones. The sample's treatment or condition, from its label and the paper: allogeneic hematopoietic cell transplantation with graft depleted of TCRalphabeta T cells and CD19 B cells.

The sample in question was PBMCs, mostly from graft donor cells, obtained 360 days after TCRalphabeta/CD19-depleted stem cell transplant. Receptor source: a boy in the first two years of life who had a stem cell transplant for SCID, so the T cells may come from the graft donor.

V is TRBV24-1 and J is TRBJ2-5; a weak D match, TRBD1 (5 bases). V shed 5 bases and J shed 4 bases, with 16 bases lying between them. In germline, CDR1 is KGHDR, CDR2 SFDVKD. The CDR3 spans 15 residues. The CDR3 sequence: CATSAWTLGRETQYF. The CDR3 DNA follows: TGTGCCACCAGTGCGTGGACACTCGGACGAGAGACCCAGTACTTC.

The chain employs TRBV7-9 and TRBJ2-7; D may be TRBD2 (6 bases). Germline V gene sequence: CDR1 SEHNR, CDR2 FQNEAQ (reference sequence). The CDR3 contains 11 residues. V lost 11 bases to trimming and J lost 2 bases, with 10 bases between them. The CDR3: CAFGGPYEQYF. DNA for the CDR3: TGTGCCTTCGGGGGTCCCTACGAGCAGTACTTC. Using reference TRBV7-9 and TRBJ2-7 for the parts outside the CDR3, the full variable domain is DTGVSQNPRHKITKRGQNVTFRCDPISEHNRLYWYRQTLGQGPEFLTYFQNEAQLEKSRLLSDRFSAERPKGSFSTLEIQRTEQGDSAMYLCAFGGPYEQYFGPGTRLTVT.

This clonotype was found a few times. The rearrangement uses TRBV5-6 and TRBJ2-7; 7 nucleotides align to TRBD1. The ends lost 4 bases at V and 3 bases at J; junction bases unmatched: 7. This CDR3 has 14 amino acids. Germline CDR1 reads SGHDT; CDR2 reads YYEEEE. DNA of the CDR3: TGTGCCAGCAGCATCGACAGGGCCCACTACGAGCAGTACTTC. It specifies CASSIDRAHYEQYF.

The chain employs TRBV4-3 and TRBJ2-1; TRBD2 aligns across 11 bases. Germline V gives CDR1 LGHNA, CDR2 YSLEER. Trimming at V came to 0 bases and at J to 5 bases, leaving 9 bases not matched to a gene. CDR3 length: 18 amino acids. CDR3 region: CASSQDPPTSGGDNEQFF. The CDR3 nucleotides are TGCGCCAGCAGCCAAGATCCCCCCACTAGCGGGGGAGACAATGAGCAGTTCTTC.

Only one count was recorded for this clonotype. The genes are TRBV4-3 and TRBJ1-1; D is uncertain. The V end lost 1 base, the J end lost 5 bases, and 14 bases lay between the germline ends. CDR1 is LGHNA and CDR2 is YSLEER in the germline V gene. The CDR3 loop spans 15 amino acids. For the CDR3, the DNA is TGCGCCAGCAGCCAAGGTCTCGGAGGCACAACTGAAGCTTTCTTT. Residues: CASSQGLGGTTEAFF.

This chain joins TRBV2 and TRBJ1-3, with a weak D call TRBD1 (6 bases). This CDR3 is built from 14 residues. From germline, CDR1 is SNHLY and CDR2 FYNNEI. V shed 6 bases and J shed 2 bases, with 11 bases lying between them. CDR3 residues: CASRIGTPGNTIYF. CDR3 sequence (DNA): TGTGCCAGCAGGATCGGGACACCTGGAAACACCATATATTTT.

The chain has TRBV5-8 and TRBJ1-1; 8 bases align to TRBD1. Germline CDR1 SGHTS, CDR2 YDEGEE. CDR3 size: 13 residues. Germline trimming cut 1 base from V and 11 bases from J; bases unmatched to any gene: 7. CDR3 sequence (DNA): TGTGCCAGCAGCTTGCAGGGGGCGAGGGGGGCTTTCTTT. It codes for CASSLQGARGAFF.

This clonotype was seen a handful of times. The rearrangement joins TRBV20-1 to TRBJ1-1; D is uncertain. This CDR3 spans 15 amino acids. Germline V gene sequence: CDR1 DFQATT, CDR2 SNEGSKA (reference sequence). With 1 base removed from V and 0 bases from J, the gap between germline ends came to 12 bases. This CDR3 is CSARVTALLNTEAFF. CDR3 in DNA: TGCAGTGCTAGAGTAACCGCCCTACTGAACACTGAAGCTTTCTTT.

This clonotype was counted a few times. The rearrangement links TRBV12-3 or TRBV12-4 to TRBJ1-5, with 7 bases identical to TRBD1. CDR3 length: 15 residues. V lost 5 bases and J lost 4; bases outside the gene matches: 8. The DNA for the CDR3 is TGTGCCAGCAGTCGGCCGGGACAGAGAAATCAGCCCCAGCATTTT. Translated, it gives CASSRPGQRNQPQHF.

The chain employs TRBV4-2 and TRBJ1-1, with TRBD1 as a possible D gene (6 bases). The CDR3 loop spans 14 amino acids. CDR1 is LGHNA and CDR2 is YNFKEQ in the germline V gene. Between the trimmed V and J ends, which lost 6 bases and 2 bases, there was a span of 13 bases. The CDR3 DNA follows: TGTGCCAGCAGTACTGGGGGGCGCAACACTGAAGCTTTCTTT. Protein product: CASSTGGRNTEAFF.

The J gene is TRBJ2-5, the V gene TRBV5-1; 7 nucleotides align to TRBD2. The CDR3 sequence is 13 residues long. Germline trimming cut 4 bases from V and 4 bases from J; bases unmatched to any gene: 4. CDR1 is SGHRS, CDR2 YFSETQ, per germline. Written as DNA, the CDR3 is TGCGCCAGCAGCGGGAAGCGGGGAGAGACCCAGTACTTC. It yields the protein CASSGKRGETQYF. Full variable domain (rest looked up from reference TRBV5-1 and TRBJ2-5): KAGVTQTPRYLIKTRGQQVTLSCSPISGHRSVSWYQQTPGQGLQFLFEYFSETQRNKGNFPGRFSGRQFSNSRSEMNVSTLELGDSALYLCASSGKRGETQYFGPGTRLLVL.

This chain connects TRBV7-6 to TRBJ2-7; D gene unclear. The V end was cut by 5 bases, the J end by 0 bases, with 8 bases between. Germline assignment: CDR1 SGHVS and CDR2 FNYEAQ. This CDR3 has 13 amino acids. The CDR3 DNA reads as TGTGCCAGCAGCGGGTATACCTCCTACGAGCAGTACTTC. It yields the protein CASSGYTSYEQYF.

This clonotype has only one observation. The V call is TRBV20-1, the J call TRBJ2-5, with 10 positions matching TRBD2. The V gene end was trimmed by 3 bases and the J gene end by 4 bases; junction bases not matched to a gene: 8. Germline V CDR1 and CDR2: DFQATT, SNEGSKA (reference sequence). CDR3 size: 15 residues. This CDR3 is CSASPLAGDRETQYF. The CDR3 region has the DNA TGCAGTGCTAGTCCGCTAGCGGGGGACAGAGAGACCCAGTACTTC.

The chain recombines TRBV29-1 with TRBJ1-1; D perhaps matches TRBD1 (6 bases). CDR3 length: 14 residues. Trimming shortened V by 7 bases and J by 4 bases, and 19 bases separated the two germline ends. Germline V lookup: CDR1 SQVTM, CDR2 ANQGSEA. The CDR3 reads CSGLTGGVGTEAFF. The CDR3, as DNA: TGCAGCGGTTTGACAGGTGGGGTGGGCACTGAAGCTTTCTTT.

The CDR3 region is CASSLGALRDGETQYF. The CDR3 bases are TGTGCCAGCAGCTTAGGGGCGCTGAGAGACGGAGAGACCCAGTACTTC. This chain connects TRBV7-2 to TRBJ2-5; D call uncertain. The V gene lost 1 base and the J gene lost 4 bases, with 16 bases spanning the gap. Germline V CDR1 and CDR2: SGHTA, FQGNSA. This CDR3 comprises 16 residues.

This clonotype was observed a few times. This chain connects TRBV20-1 to TRBJ2-7; 8 nucleotides line up with TRBD2. The CDR3 loop spans 15 amino acids. In germline, CDR1 is DFQATT, CDR2 SNEGSKA (reference sequence). J lost 3 bases, V lost 2 bases, and 9 bases had no gene match. Here the CDR3 reads CSARPRGRGDYEQYF. The CDR3 DNA reads as TGCAGTGCTAGACCCCGTGGGCGGGGGGACTACGAGCAGTACTTC.

The sample holds many counts of this clonotype. The chain links TRBV20-1 to TRBJ2-1; D is uncertain. Germline V lookup: CDR1 DFQATT, CDR2 SNEGSKA (reference sequence). V was clipped by 3 bases and J by 9 bases, with 6 bases between them. This CDR3 comprises 10 residues. The CDR3 DNA follows: TGCAGTGCTAGGAAGATTGAGCAGTTCTTC. This gives the protein CSARKIEQFF.

This clonotype has just a few counts. The genes are TRBV7-8 and TRBJ2-1; D gene ambiguous. This CDR3 is 11 amino acids long. Trimming took 5 bases from V and 6 from J, leaving 5 bases between them. Germline V lookup: CDR1 SGHVS, CDR2 FQNEAQ. CDR3 in amino acids: CASSVSNEQFF. DNA for the CDR3: TGTGCCAGCAGCGTATCCAATGAGCAGTTCTTC.

The chain recombines TRBV12-5 with TRBJ1-1, with D unresolved. Trimming cost V 0 bases and J 3 bases, with 11 bases left between them. From germline, CDR1 is LGHNT and CDR2 FRNRAP. The CDR3 extends over 15 amino acids. The CDR3 bases are TGTGCTAGTGGTTTGGTACTACGAGGGCACACTGAAGCTTTCTTT. Protein: CASGLVLRGHTEAFF.

The rearrangement uses TRBV5-5 and TRBJ2-1, with D perhaps matching TRBD2 (6 bases). Trimming removed 1 base at V and 6 bases at J, with 11 bases between. Germline assignment: CDR1 SGHKS and CDR2 YYEKEE (reference sequence). This CDR3 has 14 amino acids. The CDR3 DNA reads as TGTGCCAGCAGCTTGCTCCCAGCGGGCAATGAGCAGTTCTTC. It is translated as CASSLLPAGNEQFF.

This rearrangement joins TRBV7-2 to TRBJ2-3; a weak D match, TRBD1 (6 bases). This CDR3 has 15 residues. Trimming shortened V by 2 bases and J by 1 base, and 10 bases separated the two germline ends. In germline, CDR1 is SGHTA, CDR2 FQGNSA. The CDR3 DNA is TGTGCCAGCAGCTTATTGGACAGACGCACAGATACGCAGTATTTT. As protein: CASSLLDRRTDTQYF.

The J gene is TRBJ2-3, the V gene TRBV28; 12 bases map to TRBD1. Germline trimming cut 5 bases from V and 4 bases from J; bases unmatched to any gene: 4. The germline V gene has CDR1 MDHEN and CDR2 SYDVKM. The CDR3 extends over 15 amino acids. CDR3 region: CASSLGTGGADTQYF. In DNA, the CDR3 is TGTGCCAGCAGTCTCGGGACAGGGGGCGCAGATACGCAGTATTTT.

This clonotype was recorded once. The chain couples TRBV20-1 to TRBJ2-7; D possibly matches TRBD1 or TRBD2 (5 bases each). This CDR3 contains 15 residues. Deletions cut 4 bases from V and 7 bases from J, with 23 bases between. CDR1 and CDR2 from the germline V gene are DFQATT and SNEGSKA (reference sequence). CDR3 sequence: CSAITTATPGAEQYF. The CDR3 coding sequence is TGCAGTGCTATCACAACAGCGACCCCCGGGGCGGAGCAGTACTTC.

This chain joins TRBV6-6 and TRBJ2-3; no reliable D call. Germline lookup yields CDR1 MNHNY and CDR2 SVGAGI (reference sequence). The CDR3 covers 13 residues. Trimming shortened V by 4 bases and J by 6 bases, and 11 bases separated the two germline ends. The CDR3 region is CASSSLPTDTQYF. The CDR3 nucleotides read TGTGCCAGCAGTTCCCTACCCACTGATACGCAGTATTTT.